These 23 T cell receptor beta chains were all obtained from the same sample, sequenced in a study of vaccination effects on CD4 cells after COVID-19. Sequencing in the ViraFEST assay came after antigen-specific CD4+ T cells had been expanded with viral peptide pools, which were used to stimulate PBMC. Cells that had been cultured for 10 days were the source of isolated CD4+ T cells. Documented for the person is a PCR-confirmed SARS-CoV-2 infection occurring between March and December 2020. The antigens of these receptors remain unknown. Repertoires were generated with immunoSEQ multiplex PCR, while TCRdb's copy carries only in-frame clones and drops some. The table records 55,000 to 90,000 clones, around 72% of them present only once. This material consisted of CD4+ T cells from PBMCs cultured with HIV peptides, taken before COVID-19 vaccination. Subset: HIV-1 Nef peptide pool negative control/reference culture. Receptors originate from a human donor who had a prior SARS-CoV-2 infection.

The chain joins TRBV6-5 to TRBJ1-5, with D uncertain. The CDR3 is made up of 15 amino acids. V lost 6 bases, J lost 5 bases, and 17 bases lay in between. Looked up from germline, CDR1 is MNHEY and CDR2 is SVGAGI. CDR3 protein: CASSRDRGTDQPQHF. The CDR3 DNA sequence: TGTGCCAGCAGCCGAGATCGCGGAACCGATCAGCCCCAGCATTTT.

The chain joins TRBV9 to TRBJ2-3; D may be TRBD1 (6 bases). V gave up 6 bases and J gave up 0 bases, with 11 bases separating them. The CDR3 consists of 14 residues. The germline V gene has CDR1 SGDLS and CDR2 YYNGEE. This chain's CDR3 is CASNRAASTDTQYF. CDR3 nucleotides: TGTGCCAGCAACAGGGCGGCTAGCACAGATACGCAGTATTTT.

The V and J genes are TRBV15 and TRBJ1-5; D not resolved. Germline V gene data show CDR1 as LNHNV and CDR2 as YYDKDF (reference sequence). The CDR3 consists of 18 residues. Trimming left V 4 bases short and J 2 bases short, with 21 bases between. This CDR3 reads CATSMGRSRIAGNQPQHF. DNA for the CDR3: TGTGCCACCAGCATGGGCAGGAGTAGGATAGCCGGCAATCAGCCCCAGCATTTT.

This clone was detected only a few times. The genes are TRBV6-1 and TRBJ2-7; 7 positions match TRBD1. This CDR3 spans 14 amino acids. Per germline, CDR1 MNHNS and CDR2 SASEGT. Germline trimming cut 3 bases from V and 3 bases from J; bases unmatched to any gene: 5. CDR3 nucleotide sequence: TGTGCCAGCAGTGAGGGGGACAGAAACTACGAGCAGTACTTC. Protein product: CASSEGDRNYEQYF.

The chain is built from TRBV9 and TRBJ1-3; no reliable D call. V lost 3 bases to trimming and J lost 0 bases, with 1 base between them. Germline values: CDR1 SGDLS, CDR2 YYNGEE. CDR3 length: 12 amino acids. The CDR3 spells CASSASGNTIYF. CDR3 nucleotides: TGTGCCAGCAGCGCCTCTGGAAACACCATATATTTT.

The chain links TRBV4-1 to TRBJ2-4; the match to TRBD1 covers 9 bases. The CDR3 consists of 16 residues. Trimming took 0 bases from V and 7 from J; bases not matched to a gene: 7. Germline V lookup: CDR1 MGHRA, CDR2 YSYEKL. CDR3 sequence: CASSQDSATGGNIQYF. The DNA for the CDR3 is TGCGCCAGCAGCCAAGATTCGGCGACAGGGGGGAACATTCAGTACTTC.

V gene TRBV10-3 combines with J gene TRBJ2-6, with D hard to call. The CDR3 covers 15 residues. Germline lookup yields CDR1 ENHRY and CDR2 SYGVKD. V lost 5 bases and J 4 bases, leaving 12 bases between the germline ends. DNA for the CDR3: TGTGCCATCAGTTTCGTAGGTGGAGGGGCCAACGTCCTGACTTTC. Translation: CAISFVGGGANVLTF.

The chain uses TRBV7-2 and TRBJ2-2, with D unresolved. Germline V gene sequence: CDR1 SGHTA, CDR2 FQGNSA. V gave up 5 bases and J gave up 6 bases, with 10 bases separating them. CDR3 size: 13 residues. The CDR3 protein is CASSPPWSGELFF. DNA for the CDR3: TGTGCCAGCAGCCCACCCTGGTCCGGGGAGCTGTTTTTT.

This sequence joins TRBV5-1 and TRBJ1-1; possible D gene TRBD1, 6 bases. Germline CDR1 SGHRS, CDR2 YFSETQ. Deletions cut 3 bases from V and 5 bases from J, with 11 bases between. This CDR3 has 13 residues. CDR3: CASSSQGTTEAFF. CDR3 sequence (DNA): TGCGCCAGCAGCTCACAGGGTACGACTGAAGCTTTCTTT.

The chain recombines TRBV18 with TRBJ1-4; possibly TRBD1 for D (5 bases). Between the trimmed V and J ends, which lost 2 bases and 3 bases, there was a span of 7 bases. Germline values: CDR1 KGHSH, CDR2 LQKENI. CDR3 size: 14 residues. The CDR3 nucleotides read TGTGCCAGCTCACCAGGGGCGGCTAATGAAAAACTGTTTTTT. Its protein product is CASSPGAANEKLFF.

V and J are TRBV4-2 and TRBJ2-5, with 7 bases lining up with TRBD1. V lost 0 bases to trimming and J lost 0 bases; unmatched junction nucleotides: 16. Germline loops: CDR1 LGHNA, CDR2 YNFKEQ. The CDR3 spans 20 residues. The CDR3 is CASSQEYRGLLTPNQETQYF. The CDR3 region has the DNA TGTGCCAGCAGCCAAGAGTACAGGGGCCTCTTAACCCCGAACCAAGAGACCCAGTACTTC.

This rearrangement joins TRBV5-6 to TRBJ1-2, with D possibly TRBD1 on 6 matching bases. The CDR3 is made up of 13 amino acids. Germline-derived CDR1 and CDR2 are SGHDT and YYEEEE. Trimming removed 0 bases from V and 7 bases from J, with 10 bases in between. Here the CDR3 DNA reads TGTGCCAGCAGCTTGGAGACAGGTAGTGGCTACACCTTC. This encodes CASSLETGSGYTF.

The V gene is TRBV19, the J gene TRBJ2-5; 10 bases agree with TRBD2. The V and J ends lost 8 bases and 5 bases, in that order; junction bases with no gene match: 23. The CDR3 spans 19 residues. The V gene's germline CDR1 is LNHDA and CDR2 SQIVND (reference sequence). In DNA form, the CDR3 reads TGTGCCAGTTCTGATTTTCTCGCTCTACCGGGACTAGCGACGGAGACCCAGTACTTC. It specifies CASSDFLALPGLATETQYF.

The genes are TRBV7-8 and TRBJ2-7, with 8 bases identical to TRBD2. CDR3 length: 15 amino acids. CDR1 SGHVS and CDR2 FQNEAQ come from the germline V gene. Trimming took 5 bases from V and 0 from J; bases not matched to a gene: 6. This chain's CDR3 is CASSLESGGSYEQYF. CDR3 in DNA: TGTGCCAGCAGCCTAGAGAGCGGGGGCTCCTACGAGCAGTACTTC. Variable domain in full (rest from reference TRBV7-8 and TRBJ2-7): GAGVSQSPRYKVAKRGQDVALRCDPISGHVSLFWYQQALGQGPEFLTYFQNEAQLDKSGLPSDRFFAERPEGSVSTLKIQRTQQEDSAVYLCASSLESGGSYEQYFGPGTRLTVT.

This sequence joins TRBV7-3 and TRBJ2-4, with D possibly being TRBD2 (5 bases). V dropped 4 bases and J dropped 9 bases, with 22 bases sitting between them. The germline gives CDR1 SGHTA, CDR2 FQGTGA. The CDR3 sequence is 16 residues long. The CDR3: CASSSSTRGPGAIQYF. The CDR3 DNA is TGTGCCAGCAGCTCCTCCACCCGGGGTCCGGGTGCCATTCAGTACTTC.

CDR3 protein: CASSLIGNEQFF. In DNA form, the CDR3 reads TGTGCCAGCAGCTTAATAGGGAATGAGCAGTTCTTC. The V gene is TRBV7-3, the J gene TRBJ2-1, with no clear D. CDR1 SGHTA and CDR2 FQGTGA come from the germline V gene. Trimming took off 1 base at V and 7 bases at J, with 5 bases between the two ends. The CDR3 extends over 12 amino acids.

This chain joins TRBV11-2 and TRBJ1-6; 9 bases are shared with TRBD1. V trimming: 5 bases; J trimming: 1 base; junction bases outside the gene matches: 12. There are 19 residues in the CDR3. CDR1 SGHAT and CDR2 FQNNGV come from the germline V gene. In DNA, the CDR3 is TGTGCCAGCAGCCCGCAGGGACAGGGAATTGGGTCCTATAATTCACCCCTCCACTTT. It translates to CASSPQGQGIGSYNSPLHF.

This sequence joins TRBV19 and TRBJ2-5, with TRBD2 identical over 10 bases. From germline, CDR1 is LNHDA and CDR2 SQIVND (reference sequence). The J segment lost 5 bases and the V segment lost 8 bases, leaving 11 bases of the junction unmatched. This CDR3 contains 15 residues. The CDR3 sequence is CASGELAGRFETQYF. For the CDR3, the DNA is TGTGCCAGTGGGGAACTAGCGGGACGGTTTGAGACCCAGTACTTC.

Turning to this clone: The sample contains more than one DNA sequence encoding this CDR3. The chain joins TRBV5-1 to TRBJ1-2; maybe TRBD1 (5 bases). The CDR3 covers 13 residues. Germline V gene lookup returns CDR1 SGHRS and CDR2 YFSETQ. The V gene lost 4 bases and the J gene lost 3 bases, with 10 bases spanning the gap. CDR3 sequence: CASSHGTDYGYTF. CDR3 DNA: TGCGCCAGCAGCCACGGGACCGACTATGGCTACACCTTC.

The CDR3 here is CASSLRDRAADTQYF. The DNA for the CDR3 is TGTGCCAGCAGTTTAAGGGACAGGGCAGCGGATACGCAGTATTTT. The gene calls are TRBV28 and TRBJ2-3, with 9 bases that match TRBD1. There are 15 residues in the CDR3. Germline V gene lookup returns CDR1 MDHEN and CDR2 SYDVKM. The V and J ends lost 2 bases and 6 bases, in that order; junction bases with no gene match: 6.

The V call is TRBV5-1, the J call TRBJ1-6; TRBD1 might be the D (6 bases). V lost 0 bases and J 6 bases, leaving 7 bases between the germline ends. This CDR3 contains 14 residues. The germline V gene has CDR1 SGHRS and CDR2 YFSETQ. CDR3 sequence reads: CASSLGGLNSPLHF. DNA for the CDR3: TGCGCCAGCAGCTTGGGGGGGCTTAATTCACCCCTCCACTTT.

The rearrangement links TRBV11-3 to TRBJ2-4; perhaps TRBD1 as D (6 bases). This CDR3 comprises 14 residues. Germline values: CDR1 SGHNT, CDR2 YENEEA. V was trimmed by 6 bases and J by 9 bases, leaving 18 bases between them. In nucleotides, the CDR3 is TGTGCCAGCAGACCCTCAGGGGACATGGGCATTCAGTACTTC. It encodes CASRPSGDMGIQYF.

In its sample, this clone was seen a few times. The genes are TRBV5-1 and TRBJ2-1, with D possibly matching TRBD2 (6 bases). V lost 3 bases and J 1 base, leaving 14 bases between the germline ends. The CDR3 is 16 residues long. Germline lookup yields CDR1 SGHRS and CDR2 YFSETQ. The CDR3 sequence: CASSWSLGGSYNEQFF. The CDR3, as DNA: TGCGCCAGCAGCTGGAGTTTAGGAGGGTCCTACAATGAGCAGTTCTTC.